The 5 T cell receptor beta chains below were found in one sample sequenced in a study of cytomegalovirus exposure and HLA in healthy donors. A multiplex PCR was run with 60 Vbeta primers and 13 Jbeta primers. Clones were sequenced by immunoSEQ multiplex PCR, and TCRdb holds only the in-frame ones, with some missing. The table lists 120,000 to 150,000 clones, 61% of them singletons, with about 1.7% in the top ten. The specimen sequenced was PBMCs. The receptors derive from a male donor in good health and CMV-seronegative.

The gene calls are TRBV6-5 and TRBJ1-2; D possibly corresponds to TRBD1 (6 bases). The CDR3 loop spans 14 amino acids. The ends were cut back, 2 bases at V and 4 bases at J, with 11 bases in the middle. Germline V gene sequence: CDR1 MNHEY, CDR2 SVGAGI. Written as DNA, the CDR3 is TGTGCCAGCAGTTACGGGCAGGGGAGCTATGGCTACACCTTC. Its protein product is CASSYGQGSYGYTF.

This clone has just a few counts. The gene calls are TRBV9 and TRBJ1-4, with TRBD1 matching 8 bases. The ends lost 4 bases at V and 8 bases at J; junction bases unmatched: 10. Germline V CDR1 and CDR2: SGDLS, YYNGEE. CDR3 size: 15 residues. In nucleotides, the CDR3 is TGTGCCAGCAGCTGGCAGGGGGCGGTTGGGGAAAAACTGTTTTTT. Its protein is CASSWQGAVGEKLFF. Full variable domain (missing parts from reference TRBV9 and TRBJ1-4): DSGVTQTPKHLITATGQRVTLRCSPRSGDLSVYWYQQSLDQGLQFLIQYYNGEERAKGNILERFSAQQFPDLHSELNLSSLELGDSALYFCASSWQGAVGEKLFFGSGTQLSVL.

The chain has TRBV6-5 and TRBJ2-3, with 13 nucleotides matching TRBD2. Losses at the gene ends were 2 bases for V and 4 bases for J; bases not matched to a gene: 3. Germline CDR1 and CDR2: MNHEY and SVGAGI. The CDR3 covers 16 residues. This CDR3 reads CASSYTGLAGADTQYF. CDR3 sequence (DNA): TGTGCCAGCAGTTACACTGGACTAGCGGGGGCAGATACGCAGTATTTT.

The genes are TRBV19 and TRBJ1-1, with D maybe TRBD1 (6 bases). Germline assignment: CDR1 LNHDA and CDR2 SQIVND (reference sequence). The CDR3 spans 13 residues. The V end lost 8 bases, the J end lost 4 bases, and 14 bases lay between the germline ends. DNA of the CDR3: TGTGCCAGTCGCCTGGGGGCGGCCACTGAAGCTTTCTTT. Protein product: CASRLGAATEAFF.

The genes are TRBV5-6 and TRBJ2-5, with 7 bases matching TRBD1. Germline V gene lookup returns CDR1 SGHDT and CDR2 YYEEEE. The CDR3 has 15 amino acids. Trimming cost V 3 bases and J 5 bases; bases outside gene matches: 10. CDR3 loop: CASSSDRVWGETQYF. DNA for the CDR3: TGTGCCAGCAGCTCCGACAGGGTTTGGGGGGAGACCCAGTACTTC.